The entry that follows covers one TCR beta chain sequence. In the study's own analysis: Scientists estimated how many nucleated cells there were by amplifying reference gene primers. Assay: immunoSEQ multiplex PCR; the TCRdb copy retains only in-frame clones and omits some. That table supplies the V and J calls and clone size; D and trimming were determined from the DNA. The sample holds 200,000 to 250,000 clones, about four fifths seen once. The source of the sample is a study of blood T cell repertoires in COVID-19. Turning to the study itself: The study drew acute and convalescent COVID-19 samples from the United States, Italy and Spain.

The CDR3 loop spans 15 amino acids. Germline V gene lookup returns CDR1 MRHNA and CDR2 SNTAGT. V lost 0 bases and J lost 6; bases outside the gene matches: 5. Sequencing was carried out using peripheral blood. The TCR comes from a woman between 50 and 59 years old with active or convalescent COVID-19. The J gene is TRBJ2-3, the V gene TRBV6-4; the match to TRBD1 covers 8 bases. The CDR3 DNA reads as TGTGCCAGCAGTGACTCCCAGGGGGCCCCTGATACGCAGTATTTT. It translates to CASSDSQGAPDTQYF.